This TCR beta chain was observed in a study of blood T cell repertoires in COVID-19. Across the whole study: Acute and convalescent COVID-19 specimens originated in the United States, Italy and Spain.

Libraries were prepared by immunoSEQ multiplex PCR; TCRdb keeps only in-frame clonotypes and omits some of them. The sample yields about 250,000 clones, about 68% seen once. The length of the CDR3 is 18 residues. The V gene end was trimmed by 1 base and the J gene end by 0 bases; junction bases not matched to a gene: 7. CDR1 and CDR2 from the germline V gene are MNHNS and SASEGT. The chain uses TRBV6-1 and TRBJ2-1, with 9 nucleotides matching TRBD2. This receptor was obtained from a woman older than 75 with acute or convalescent COVID-19. Material: peripheral blood. CDR3: CASSEVLAGLSSYNEQFF. CDR3 nucleotides: TGTGCCAGCAGTGAAGTACTAGCGGGCCTAAGCTCCTACAATGAGCAGTTCTTC.